Listed below are T cell receptor beta chains from one sample, sequenced in a study of beta chain features in type 1 diabetes. Sequencing used immunoSEQ multiplex PCR; TCRdb keeps in-frame clones, though not all of them. The top ten clones hold approximately 0.022% of a sample with hundreds of thousands of clones, around an eighth of them seen once. The sample consisted of naive CD4+ T cells from blood. Receptors originate from a man aged 18-30 years with type 1 diabetes. Both conserved end residues are part of each CDR3. Fields, in order: CDR3 DNA, CDR3 protein, clone size, D gene, J gene, V gene. D genes are given only for firm matches. Clone size appears in some rows only: once, few, many, or a class for an expanded clone.

DNA: TGTGCCAGCAGTGGAGCACCGATGAACACTGAAGCTTTCTTT
CDR3: CASSGAPMNTEAFF
size: NA
D: NA
J: TRBJ1-1
V: TRBV5-6

DNA: TGTGCCAGCAGTACGGGGTCTGGGGCCAACGTCCTGACTTTC
CDR3: CASSTGSGANVLTF
size: NA
D: NA
J: TRBJ2-6
V: TRBV2

DNA: TGTGCCAGCAGCTCCGCCGGGAGCTCCTACAATGAGCAGTTCTTC
CDR3: CASSSAGSSYNEQFF
size: NA
D: NA
J: TRBJ2-1
V: TRBV7-9

DNA: TGTGCCAGCAGTGACAGGTCGAACACCGGGGAGCTGTTTTTT
CDR3: CASSDRSNTGELFF
size: few
D: NA
J: TRBJ2-2
V: TRBV2

DNA: TGTGCCAGTAGTATCGGGGCGGACGGGGAGCTGTTTTTT
CDR3: CASSIGADGELFF
size: NA
D: NA
J: TRBJ2-2
V: TRBV19

DNA: TGTGCCAGCAGCTTAGACTCTGGAAACACCATATATTTT
CDR3: CASSLDSGNTIYF
size: few
D: NA
J: TRBJ1-3
V: TRBV11-2

DNA: TGTGCCAGCAGCTTACAGGGGGAAGAGACCCAGTACTTC
CDR3: CASSLQGEETQYF
size: NA
D: TRBD1
J: TRBJ2-5
V: TRBV5-6

DNA: TGTGCCTGGAGTATCCCAGGGACAGGCTGGGACAAAGCTTTCTTT
CDR3: CAWSIPGTGWDKAFF
size: few
D: TRBD1
J: TRBJ1-1
V: TRBV30

DNA: TGTGCCAGCAGTGATATCCAGGGGGCGGGTAGGAACATTCAGTACTTC
CDR3: CASSDIQGAGRNIQYF
size: few
D: TRBD1
J: TRBJ2-4
V: TRBV2

DNA: TGTGCCAGCAGCCGGGACGGAATGTATGGCTACACCTTC
CDR3: CASSRDGMYGYTF
size: few
D: NA
J: TRBJ1-2
V: TRBV7-2

DNA: TGTGCCAGCAGTCCCGGGTGGACACACTATGGCTACACCTTC
CDR3: CASSPGWTHYGYTF
size: few
D: NA
J: TRBJ1-2
V: TRBV5-6

DNA: TGTGCCTGGAGGGGGTCTAATAGCAATCAGCCCCAGCATTTT
CDR3: CAWRGSNSNQPQHF
size: few
D: NA
J: TRBJ1-5
V: TRBV30

DNA: TGTGCCACCAGCGGACACAGGGACTACACCGGGGAGCTGTTTTTT
CDR3: CATSGHRDYTGELFF
size: NA
D: NA
J: TRBJ2-2
V: TRBV15

DNA: TGTGCCAGCAGCTTAGAGACTGGTCAGCCCCAGCATTTT
CDR3: CASSLETGQPQHF
size: NA
D: NA
J: TRBJ1-5
V: TRBV7-8

DNA: TGTGCCAGCAGCGGGGGGACCTACAATGAGCAGTTCTTC
CDR3: CASSGGTYNEQFF
size: few
D: NA
J: TRBJ2-1
V: TRBV7-9

DNA: TGTGCCAGCAGTTGGACCGGGACTAGCGGCGGTAAGCAGTATTTT
CDR3: CASSWTGTSGGKQYF
size: NA
D: TRBD2
J: TRBJ2-3
V: TRBV13

DNA: TGTGCCAGCAGCTTAGTGGGAGGAACTCTTGAAGCTTTCTTT
CDR3: CASSLVGGTLEAFF
size: NA
D: NA
J: TRBJ1-1
V: TRBV7-2

DNA: TGTGCCAGTAGTGGGGCTAGCGGATACAATGAGCAGTTCTTC
CDR3: CASSGASGYNEQFF
size: NA
D: TRBD2
J: TRBJ2-1
V: TRBV19

DNA: TGCGCCAGCAGCGGCACTAGCGGGGGCGCCACCGGGGAGCTGTTTTTT
CDR3: CASSGTSGGATGELFF
size: few
D: TRBD2
J: TRBJ2-2
V: TRBV5-1

DNA: TGTGCCACCAGCAGAGGGGGAGGGACAGGGATAGTTGATGAAAAACTGTTTTTT
CDR3: CATSRGGGTGIVDEKLFF
size: NA
D: TRBD1
J: TRBJ1-4
V: TRBV15

DNA: TGCGCCAGCAGCGGACAGGAGAACACTGAAGCTTTCTTT
CDR3: CASSGQENTEAFF
size: NA
D: TRBD1
J: TRBJ1-1
V: TRBV5-1

DNA: TGCGCCAGCAAAACCGGGACAGCGAATGAAAAACTGTTTTTT
CDR3: CASKTGTANEKLFF
size: few
D: TRBD1
J: TRBJ1-4
V: TRBV23-1

DNA: TGTGCCAGCAGCCAAGGGACGGGTGTCCCTCTAAGGAATGGCTACACCTTC
CDR3: CASSQGTGVPLRNGYTF
size: NA
D: NA
J: TRBJ1-2
V: TRBV14